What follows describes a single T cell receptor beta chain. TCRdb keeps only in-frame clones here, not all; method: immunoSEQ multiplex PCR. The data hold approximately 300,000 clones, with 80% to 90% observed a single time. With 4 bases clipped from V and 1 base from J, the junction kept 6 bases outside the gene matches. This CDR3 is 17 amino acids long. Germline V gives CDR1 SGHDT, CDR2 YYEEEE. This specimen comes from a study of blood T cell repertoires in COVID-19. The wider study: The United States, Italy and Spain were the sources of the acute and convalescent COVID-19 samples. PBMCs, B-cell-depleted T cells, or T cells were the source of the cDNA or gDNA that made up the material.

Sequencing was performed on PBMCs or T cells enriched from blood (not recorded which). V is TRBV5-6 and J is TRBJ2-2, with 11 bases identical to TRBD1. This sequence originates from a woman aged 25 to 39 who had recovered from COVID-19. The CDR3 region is CASSGKDRGQNTGELFF. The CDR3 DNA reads TGTGCCAGCAGCGGGAAGGACAGGGGGCAGAACACCGGGGAGCTGTTTTTT.